This TCR beta chain was captured in a study of blood T cells in healthy people across ages. Study-wide results and limits: A strong correlation was seen between TCR beta diversity and naive T cell percentage. Versus aged donors, long-lived donors had higher diversity and more naive CD4+ cells.

The ends lost 4 bases at V and 4 bases at J; junction bases unmatched: 11. The germline V gene encodes CDR1 SQVTM and CDR2 ANQGSEA. The CDR3 sequence is 15 residues long. To note about this clonotype: The antigen remains unidentified.

There were at least 5.5 micrograms of total RNA extracted from every sample. For the second PCR, which ran for about 7 to 11 cycles, a sample-barcoded 5' primer and a J-beta primer mix were used. Every single cDNA molecule received a tag from a template-switch adaptor with 12 random nucleotides. TCRdb itself ran the 5' RACE reads through MiXCR, one entry per CDR3 protein. The sample holds 650,000 to 700,000 distinct CDR3 sequences, about 51% seen once. The V and J genes are TRBV29-1 and TRBJ1-2; 8 nucleotides line up with TRBD1. Source material: blood. This TCR came from a woman older than 75 in good health. The CDR3 DNA follows: TGCAGCGTTGCAGTTTACAGGGGGTATGGCTATGGCTACACCTTC. It codes for CSVAVYRGYGYGYTF. The complete variable domain, with remaining parts taken from reference TRBV29-1 and TRBJ1-2, reads SAVISQKPSRDICQRGTSLTIQCQVDSQVTMMFWYRQQPGQSLTLIATANQGSEATYESGFVIDKFPISRPNLTFSTLTVSNMSPEDSSIYLCSVAVYRGYGYGYTFGSGTRLTVV.